This T cell receptor beta chain was obtained from a study of cytomegalovirus exposure and HLA in healthy donors. Study-level background: According to later analysis, the same platform produced the roughly 110 validation and under 750 first-cohort repertoires. Study-wide points: Most TCR sequences were uncommon, yet certain public TCRs appeared in many donors. In vitro assays verified that three CMV-associated chains recognized CMV antigens specifically. According to reports, the classifier identified cytomegalovirus status with high specificity and sensitivity.

TCRdb's table, derived via immunoSEQ multiplex PCR, lists solely in-frame clones and lacks some. The data show approximately 110,000 clones, 86% seen once. Points on this clone: What it recognizes is unknown.

Germline-derived CDR1 and CDR2 are MNHNS and SASEGT. CDR3 length: 14 amino acids. V was trimmed by 7 bases and J by 1 base, leaving 10 bases between them. The TCR comes from a woman under 30 in good health and CMV-seropositive. V gene TRBV6-1 combines with J gene TRBJ2-2, with unresolved D. The sequencing input was PBMCs. The CDR3 coding sequence is TGTGCCAGCACTCCCGTTGTGAACACCGGGGAGCTGTTTTTT. Translation gives CASTPVVNTGELFF.